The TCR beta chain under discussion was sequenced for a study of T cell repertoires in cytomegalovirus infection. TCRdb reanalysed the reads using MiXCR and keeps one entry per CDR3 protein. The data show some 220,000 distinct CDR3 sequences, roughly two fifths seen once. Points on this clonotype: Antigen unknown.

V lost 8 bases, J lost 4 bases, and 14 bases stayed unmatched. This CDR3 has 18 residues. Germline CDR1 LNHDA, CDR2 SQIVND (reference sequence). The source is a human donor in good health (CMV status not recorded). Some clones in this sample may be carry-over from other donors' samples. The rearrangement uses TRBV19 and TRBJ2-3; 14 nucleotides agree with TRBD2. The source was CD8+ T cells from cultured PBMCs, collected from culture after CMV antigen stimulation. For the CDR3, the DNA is TGTGCCAGTGCCCTGGGGACTAGCGGGAGATCGTTCGCAGATACGCAGTATTTT. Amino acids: CASALGTSGRSFADTQYF.